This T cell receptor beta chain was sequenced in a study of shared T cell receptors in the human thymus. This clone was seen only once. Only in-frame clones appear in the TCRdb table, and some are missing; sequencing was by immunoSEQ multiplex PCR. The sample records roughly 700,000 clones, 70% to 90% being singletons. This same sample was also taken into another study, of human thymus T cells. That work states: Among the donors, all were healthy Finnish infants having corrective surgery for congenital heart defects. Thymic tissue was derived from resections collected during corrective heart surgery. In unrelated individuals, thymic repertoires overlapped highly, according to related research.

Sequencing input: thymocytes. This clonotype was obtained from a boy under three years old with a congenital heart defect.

CDR3 sequence: CASSASGSFHNEQFF. The CDR3 nucleotides read TGTGCCAGCAGTGCTAGCGGGAGCTTCCACAATGAGCAGTTCTTC. The chain recombines TRBV6-4 with TRBJ2-1, with 10 bases matching TRBD2. J lost 5 bases, V lost 4 bases, and 5 bases had no gene match. The CDR3 loop spans 15 amino acids. The V gene's germline CDR1 is MRHNA and CDR2 SNTAGT.